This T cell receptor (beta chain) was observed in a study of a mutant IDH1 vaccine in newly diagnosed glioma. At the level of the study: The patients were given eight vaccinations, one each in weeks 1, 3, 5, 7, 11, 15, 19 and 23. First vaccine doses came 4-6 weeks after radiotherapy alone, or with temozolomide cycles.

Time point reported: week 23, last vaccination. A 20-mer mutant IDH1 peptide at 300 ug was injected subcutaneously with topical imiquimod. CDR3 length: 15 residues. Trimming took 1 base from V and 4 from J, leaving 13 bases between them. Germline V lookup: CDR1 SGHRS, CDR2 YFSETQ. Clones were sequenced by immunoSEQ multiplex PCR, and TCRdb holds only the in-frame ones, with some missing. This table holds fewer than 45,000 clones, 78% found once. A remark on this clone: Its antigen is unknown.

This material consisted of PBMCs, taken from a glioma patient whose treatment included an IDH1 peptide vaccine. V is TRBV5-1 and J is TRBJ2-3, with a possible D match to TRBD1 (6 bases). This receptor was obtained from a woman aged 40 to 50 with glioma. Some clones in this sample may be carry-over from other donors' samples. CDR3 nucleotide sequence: TGCGCCAGCAGCTTGATGGGGGCGCAGGCAGATACGCAGTATTTT. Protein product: CASSLMGAQADTQYF.